This TCR beta chain was sequenced during a study of tumor and adjacent non-tumor tissue in lung cancer. This clonotype was picked up many times. In germline, CDR1 is PRHDT, CDR2 FYEKMQ (reference sequence). V lost 2 bases and J 4 bases, leaving 14 bases between the germline ends. This CDR3 has 15 amino acids. TCRbeta libraries were built with three rounds of nested PCR, modified from ARM-PCR. TCRdb independently ran MiXCR on the multiplex PCR reads; one entry per CDR3 protein. The profile shows about 67,000 distinct CDR3 sequences, 76% of them singletons. RNA was extracted from bulk tissue without any cell sorting. The normal lung tissue was taken more than 3 cm from the tumor edge.

Sequencing was performed on distant non-tumor lung tissue. This sequence was found in a man in his sixties with non-small cell lung cancer. V gene TRBV13 combines with J gene TRBJ1-2; tentative D call: TRBD1 (6 bases). The CDR3 reads CASSLRGVPLYGYTF. CDR3 bases: TGTGCCAGCAGCTTAAGGGGGGTCCCCCTCTATGGCTACACCTTC.